This passage covers 8 T cell receptor beta chains from one sample sequenced in a study of T-cell memory formation after mild COVID-19. Via MiXCR, TCRdb re-called the 5' RACE reads, giving one row per CDR3 protein. Of approximately 500,000 distinct CDR3 sequences listed, 20% to 25% are singletons. Sample: PBMCs or a T cell subset sorted from them (not recorded which). These receptors all stem from an adult woman who had mild COVID-19 (a few samples of this study predate the infection). Cell type and time point are not known.

The chain uses TRBV7-9 and TRBJ1-2; a weak D match, TRBD1 (5 bases). There are 15 residues in the CDR3. V lost 2 bases and J lost 6, with 16 bases in between. CDR1 is SEHNR, CDR2 FQNEAQ, per germline (reference sequence). The CDR3 reads CASSLPDTPFDGYTF. The CDR3 DNA is TGTGCCAGCAGCTTACCGGACACGCCGTTCGATGGCTACACCTTC.

The gene calls are TRBV13 and TRBJ2-2; possibly TRBD2 for D (6 bases). The CDR3 is 15 residues long. V dropped 5 bases and J dropped 3 bases, with 13 bases sitting between them. Germline V lookup: CDR1 PRHDT, CDR2 FYEKMQ (reference sequence). The CDR3 protein is CASSPVGGDTGELFF. The DNA of the CDR3 is TGTGCCAGCAGCCCCGTCGGGGGAGACACCGGGGAGCTGTTTTTT.

This chain uses TRBV5-1 with TRBJ2-5; possible D gene TRBD1, 5 bases. The ends were cut back, 1 base at V and 2 bases at J, with 18 bases in the middle. The germline gives CDR1 SGHRS, CDR2 YFSETQ. This CDR3 spans 17 amino acids. CDR3 protein: CASSLYMSRTPQETQYF. CDR3 coding DNA: TGCGCCAGCAGCTTGTATATGAGTCGGACACCACAAGAGACCCAGTACTTC.

This clonotype has a handful of counts. The chain joins TRBV7-6 to TRBJ2-2; D perhaps matches TRBD2 (6 bases). The CDR3 spans 14 residues. Germline V lookup: CDR1 SGHVS, CDR2 FNYEAQ. Trimming removed 3 bases from V and 2 bases from J, with 7 bases in between. CDR3 in amino acids: CASSFGTNTGELFF. In nucleotides, the CDR3 is TGTGCCAGCAGCTTCGGGACTAACACCGGGGAGCTGTTTTTT.

This clonotype was found a few times. CDR3 sequence (DNA): TGTGCCAGCAGTTTAAATCAGGGGGTTCAATACGAGCAGTACTTC. Encoded protein: CASSLNQGVQYEQYF. The chain combines TRBV27 with TRBJ2-7; 7 bases are shared with TRBD1. CDR3 length: 15 residues. V shed 2 bases and J 4 bases; nucleotides not matched to a gene: 8. Germline V lookup: CDR1 MNHEY, CDR2 SMNVEV (reference sequence).

The V gene is TRBV15, the J gene TRBJ1-4; tentatively, D is TRBD1 (6 bases). Germline V lookup: CDR1 LNHNV, CDR2 YYDKDF (reference sequence). Trimming took 0 bases from V and 8 from J, leaving 16 bases between them. The CDR3 totals 16 residues. This CDR3 is CATSRDPRRGREKLFF. CDR3 nucleotide sequence: TGTGCCACCAGCAGAGATCCGCGACGGGGGCGGGAAAAACTGTTTTTT.

This clonotype was seen more than once but under ten times. The chain recombines TRBV10-2 with TRBJ2-2; 7 bases match TRBD2. CDR1 is WSHSY and CDR2 is SAAADI in the germline V gene. The junction had 8 bases not matched to a gene; V was cut back by 6 bases and J by 1 base. The CDR3 runs 16 residues. CDR3 protein: CASSPGRTRNTGELFF. The CDR3 bases are TGCGCCAGCAGCCCAGGTCGGACTAGGAACACCGGGGAGCTGTTTTTT.

This clonotype showed up just a few times. CDR3 nucleotide sequence: TGTGCCAGCAGTTACTCGAGAACCGCGGGAGGCTACACCTTC. Translating gives CASSYSRTAGGYTF. V and J are TRBV6-5 and TRBJ1-2; D is ambiguous. CDR3 length: 14 residues. The V end lost 0 bases, the J end lost 8 bases, and 13 bases lay between the germline ends. CDR1 and CDR2 from the germline V gene are MNHEY and SVGAGI.